These 21 T cell receptor beta chains came from one sample sequenced in a study of blood T cell repertoires in COVID-19. Libraries were prepared by immunoSEQ multiplex PCR; TCRdb keeps only in-frame clonotypes and omits some of them. The sample shows approximately 110,000 clones, approximately 87% of them seen only once. The sample comprised peripheral blood. Receptor source: a woman between 50 and 59 years old with acute or convalescent COVID-19.

CDR3 protein: CAISPTGYTEAFF. The DNA for the CDR3 is TGTGCCATCAGTCCCACAGGGTATACTGAAGCTTTCTTT. The gene calls are TRBV10-3 and TRBJ1-1; possible D gene TRBD1, 6 bases. The CDR3 has 13 residues. CDR1 and CDR2 (germline): ENHRY, SYGVKD. Trimming removed 5 bases at V and 5 bases at J, with 12 bases between.

The chain uses TRBV2 and TRBJ1-1, with TRBD1 identical over 8 bases. The germline V gene has CDR1 SNHLY and CDR2 FYNNEI. The ends lost 6 bases at V and 0 bases at J; junction bases unmatched: 12. The length of the CDR3 is 17 residues. The CDR3 protein is CASSPGQGPLMNTEAFF. DNA of the CDR3: TGTGCCAGCAGCCCTGGACAGGGACCCCTTATGAACACTGAAGCTTTCTTT.

The chain joins TRBV28 to TRBJ1-3, with D tentatively TRBD1 (6 bases). CDR3 size: 15 residues. The V gene lost 8 bases and the J gene lost 0 bases, with 14 bases spanning the gap. Germline V lookup: CDR1 MDHEN, CDR2 SYDVKM. This chain's CDR3 is CASQTGFSSGNTIYF. Here the CDR3 DNA reads TGTGCCAGCCAGACAGGTTTCTCCTCTGGAAACACCATATATTTT.

J is TRBJ1-5 and V is TRBV6-6, with a tentative D call TRBD1 (6 bases). CDR3 length: 14 residues. The germline CDR1 and CDR2 sequences are MNHNY and SVGAGI (reference sequence). The V end was cut by 3 bases, the J end by 6 bases, with 12 bases between. The CDR3 region has the DNA TGTGCCAGCAGTTATGCCACGGACAGTCAGCCCCAGCATTTT. Protein product: CASSYATDSQPQHF.

This clone showed up just once. The chain carries TRBV6-5 and TRBJ2-7; D call uncertain. CDR3 length: 16 residues. Trimming took off 4 bases at V and 2 bases at J, with 18 bases between the two ends. CDR1 MNHEY and CDR2 SVGAGI come from the germline V gene. The CDR3 nucleotides are TGTGCCAGCAGTTCTCCATCGGGTCGTAAGCCCTACGAGCAGTACTTC. Its translation is CASSSPSGRKPYEQYF.

This clone is a singleton in its sample. The V gene is TRBV6-4, the J gene TRBJ2-3; D may be TRBD2 (6 bases). Trimming took off 2 bases at V and 4 bases at J, with 13 bases between the two ends. Germline V gives CDR1 MRHNA, CDR2 SNTAGT. CDR3 length equals 15 residues. The DNA of the CDR3 is TGTGCCAGCAGTGACGGTACGGGGGACCCAGATACGCAGTATTTT. This encodes CASSDGTGDPDTQYF.

As for this clone: Other DNA variants within this sample encode the same CDR3. This sequence joins TRBV19 and TRBJ1-3; TRBD1 matches 9 bases. This CDR3 region has 15 residues. Germline trimming cut 7 bases from V and 4 bases from J; bases unmatched to any gene: 8. Germline CDR1 reads LNHDA; CDR2 reads SQIVND (reference sequence). The CDR3, as DNA: TGTGCCAGTACCCTGACTGGGACAGGGGGAAACACCATATATTTT. As protein: CASTLTGTGGNTIYF.

CDR3 protein: CASAMTGGARNEQFF. CDR3 nucleotides: TGTGCCAGCGCAATGACAGGGGGCGCAAGAAATGAGCAGTTCTTC. The chain is built from TRBV19 and TRBJ2-1, with 10 bases that match TRBD1. The germline CDR1 and CDR2 sequences are LNHDA and SQIVND (reference sequence). V shed 9 bases and J 7 bases; nucleotides not matched to a gene: 12. The CDR3 totals 15 residues.

The CDR3 DNA sequence: TGCGCCAGCAGCTTGGGGTCAGGCTATGGCTACACCTTC. As protein: CASSLGSGYGYTF. The rearrangement joins TRBV5-1 to TRBJ1-2; the D is unclear. The ends were cut back, 0 bases at V and 4 bases at J, with 7 bases in the middle. Germline assignment: CDR1 SGHRS and CDR2 YFSETQ. There are 13 residues in the CDR3.

The chain joins TRBV20-1 to TRBJ2-7; maybe TRBD2 (5 bases). CDR3 length: 13 residues. Germline values: CDR1 DFQATT, CDR2 SNEGSKA (reference sequence). V shed 3 bases and J shed 6 bases, with 15 bases lying between them. The CDR3 nucleotides are TGCAGTGCTAGTGAGCGGCGGCAAAGCGAGCAGTACTTC. Encoded protein: CSASERRQSEQYF.

The chain combines TRBV6-5 with TRBJ1-1; D is unclear. Trimming left V 3 bases short and J 5 bases short, with 4 bases between. Germline V gene lookup returns CDR1 MNHEY and CDR2 SVGAGI. The length of the CDR3 is 11 residues. The CDR3 loop is CASSYRTEAFF. The DNA of the CDR3 is TGTGCCAGCAGTTATCGGACTGAAGCTTTCTTT.

This chain joins TRBV11-2 and TRBJ1-2; 12 nucleotides align to TRBD1. The V gene's germline CDR1 is SGHAT and CDR2 FQNNGV. This CDR3 has 16 residues. The V and J ends lost 6 bases and 5 bases, in that order; junction bases with no gene match: 10. The CDR3 region is CASRYTGTGGQYGYTF. CDR3 bases: TGTGCCAGCAGGTATACCGGGACAGGGGGCCAGTATGGCTACACCTTC. Full variable domain (rest looked up from reference TRBV11-2 and TRBJ1-2): EAGVAQSPRYKIIEKRQSVAFWCNPISGHATLYWYQQILGQGPKLLIQFQNNGVVDDSQLPKDRFSAERLKGVDSTLKIQPAKLEDSAVYLCASRYTGTGGQYGYTFGSGTRLTVV.

The gene calls are TRBV24-1 and TRBJ2-3; possibly TRBD2 for D (7 bases). Germline V lookup: CDR1 KGHDR, CDR2 SFDVKD. The CDR3 extends over 16 amino acids. Trimming took off 3 bases at V and 5 bases at J, with 17 bases between the two ends. Here the CDR3 reads CATSDLFGGPGDTQYF. CDR3 DNA sequence: TGTGCCACCAGTGATCTTTTCGGGGGGCCAGGAGATACGCAGTATTTT.

V usage is TRBV6-5 and J usage is TRBJ1-6, with D perhaps TRBD1 (5 bases). V lost 1 base, J lost 5 bases, and 9 bases lay in between. This CDR3 comprises 15 residues. The germline V gene encodes CDR1 MNHEY and CDR2 SVGAGI. CDR3 DNA sequence: TGTGCCAGCAGTTACTTTGGGGGGGATAATTCACCCCTCCACTTT. Its protein is CASSYFGGDNSPLHF.

The chain is built from TRBV2 and TRBJ1-1; perhaps TRBD1 as D (6 bases). Germline values: CDR1 SNHLY, CDR2 FYNNEI. CDR3 length equals 13 residues. V lost 7 bases, J lost 4 bases, and 13 bases lay in between. The CDR3: CASKGEGGTEAFF. The CDR3 nucleotides are TGTGCCAGCAAGGGGGAGGGGGGCACTGAAGCTTTCTTT.

The J gene is TRBJ1-2, the V gene TRBV5-1; the D gene is possibly TRBD1 (5 bases). V lost 2 bases and J lost 3, with 8 bases in between. This CDR3 has 13 residues. The germline V gene has CDR1 SGHRS and CDR2 YFSETQ. The CDR3 here is CASSLQVDYGYTF. The DNA of the CDR3 is TGCGCCAGCAGCTTACAGGTGGACTATGGCTACACCTTC.

This sequence joins TRBV19 and TRBJ1-1; D gene uncertain. Trimming pared 4 bases from V and 1 base from J, leaving 4 bases between. The CDR3 spans 12 residues. Germline V gene lookup returns CDR1 LNHDA and CDR2 SQIVND (reference sequence). CDR3 protein: CASSTSNTEAFF. The CDR3 DNA reads TGTGCCAGTAGTACCTCGAACACTGAAGCTTTCTTT.

This clone has only one observation. The rearrangement joins TRBV7-3 to TRBJ1-1, with 9 bases aligning to TRBD1. CDR1 is SGHTA, CDR2 FQGTGA, per germline. V was pared by 5 bases and J by 5 bases, with 6 bases of the junction left unmatched. CDR3 size: 14 residues. CDR3 region: CASSPTGGGTEAFF. CDR3 sequence (DNA): TGTGCCAGCAGCCCGACAGGGGGTGGTACTGAAGCTTTCTTT.

The chain's CDR3 is CASSQGQGSGELFF. CDR3 DNA: TGTGCCAGCAGCCAGGGACAGGGGTCCGGGGAGCTGTTTTTT. The J gene is TRBJ2-2, the V gene TRBV14, with 10 bases aligning to TRBD1. The CDR3 has 14 residues. The J segment lost 6 bases and the V segment lost 3 bases, leaving 1 base of the junction unmatched. From germline, CDR1 is SGHDN and CDR2 FVKESK.

This clone was picked up one time. The chain joins TRBV6-5 to TRBJ2-1; 8 nucleotides match TRBD1. The CDR3 is 15 residues long. V was pared by 6 bases and J by 1 base, with 5 bases of the junction left unmatched. The germline gives CDR1 MNHEY, CDR2 SVGAGI. The CDR3 DNA reads as TGTGCCAGCAGCCCCGGGACAGGATCCTACAATGAGCAGTTCTTC. It encodes CASSPGTGSYNEQFF.

This clone was counted only a few times. The DNA for the CDR3 is TGTGCCAGCAGCTTGGAGTTGAGCGGGGAGCTGTTTTTT. This encodes CASSLELSGELFF. V gene TRBV5-6 combines with J gene TRBJ2-2; D uncertain. The CDR3 loop spans 13 amino acids. V was pared by 0 bases and J by 7 bases, with 7 bases between. Germline V CDR1 and CDR2: SGHDT, YYEEEE.